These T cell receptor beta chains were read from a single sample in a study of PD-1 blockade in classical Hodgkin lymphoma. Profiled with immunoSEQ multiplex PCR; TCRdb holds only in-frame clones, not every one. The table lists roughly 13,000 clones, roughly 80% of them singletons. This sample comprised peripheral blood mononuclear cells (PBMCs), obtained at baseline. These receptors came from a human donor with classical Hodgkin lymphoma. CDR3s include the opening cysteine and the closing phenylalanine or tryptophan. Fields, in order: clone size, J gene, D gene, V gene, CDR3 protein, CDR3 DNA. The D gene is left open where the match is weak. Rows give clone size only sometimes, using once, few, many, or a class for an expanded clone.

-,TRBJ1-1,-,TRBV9,CASSIHTNTEAFF,TGTGCCAGCAGCATACATACAAACACTGAAGCTTTCTTT
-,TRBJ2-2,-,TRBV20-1,CSATRTGELFF,TGCAGTGCGACAAGGACCGGGGAGCTGTTTTTT
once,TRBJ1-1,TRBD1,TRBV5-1,CASSLGPGQGMNTEAFF,TGCGCCAGCAGCTTGGGACCGGGACAGGGGATGAACACTGAAGCTTTCTTT
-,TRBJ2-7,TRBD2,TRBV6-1,CASSASGRAYEQYF,TGTGCCAGCAGTGCTAGCGGGAGGGCCTACGAGCAGTACTTC
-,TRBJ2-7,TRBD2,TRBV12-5,CASGFQLGLGTSYEQYF,TGTGCTAGTGGTTTTCAACTGGGACTAGGCACCTCCTACGAGCAGTACTTC
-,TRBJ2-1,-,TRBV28,CASSLDGLRQFF,TGTGCCAGCAGTTTAGATGGACTGCGACAGTTCTTC
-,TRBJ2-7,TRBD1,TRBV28,CATRDSPYEQYF,TGTGCCACGAGGGACAGCCCCTACGAGCAGTACTTC
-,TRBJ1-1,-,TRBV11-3,CASSLAVNF,TGTGCCAGCAGCTTAGCCGTAAACTTT
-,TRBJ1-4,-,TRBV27,CASSIHQGIGEKLFF,TGTGCCAGCAGTATACACCAGGGGATCGGTGAAAAACTGTTTTTT
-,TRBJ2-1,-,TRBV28,CASSPSGEQFF,TGTGCCAGCAGTCCCTCGGGTGAGCAGTTCTTC
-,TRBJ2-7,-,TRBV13,CASSFGVNYEQYF,TGTGCCAGCAGCTTCGGGGTCAACTACGAGCAGTACTTC
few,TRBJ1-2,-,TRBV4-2,CASSQDQNLYGYTF,TGTGCCAGCAGCCAAGATCAGAATCTTTATGGCTACACCTTC
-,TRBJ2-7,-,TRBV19,CASSIRGSSYEQYF,TGTGCCAGTAGTATTCGGGGCAGCTCCTACGAGCAGTACTTC
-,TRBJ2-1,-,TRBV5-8,CASSFGLAPYNEQFF,TGTGCCAGCAGCTTCGGGCTAGCCCCCTACAATGAGCAGTTCTTC
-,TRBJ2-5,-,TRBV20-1,CSAPTGTQYF,TGCAGTGCCCCGACAGGGACCCAGTACTTC
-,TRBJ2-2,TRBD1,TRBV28,CASSRRTGTNTGELFF,TGTGCCAGCAGTAGAAGGACAGGCACGAACACCGGGGAGCTGTTTTTT
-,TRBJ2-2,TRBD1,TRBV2,CASRIQGAGGELFF,TGTGCCAGCAGGATACAGGGGGCGGGCGGGGAGCTGTTTTTT
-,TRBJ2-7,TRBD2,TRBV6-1,CASSQASGSFYEQYF,TGTGCCAGCAGCCAAGCTAGCGGGAGTTTCTACGAGCAGTACTTC
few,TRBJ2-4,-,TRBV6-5,CASSYSNLAKNIQYF,TGTGCCAGCAGTTACAGCAATCTAGCCAAAAACATTCAGTACTTC
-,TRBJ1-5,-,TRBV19,CASSTGPAEGQPQHF,TGTGCCAGTAGTACCGGCCCGGCAGAGGGGCAGCCCCAGCATTTT
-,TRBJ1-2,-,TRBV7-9,CASRGVYGYTF,TGTGCCAGCAGGGGAGTATATGGCTACACCTTC
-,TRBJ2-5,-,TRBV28,CASSFLMRGKTQYF,TGTGCCAGCAGTTTTTTGATGAGGGGAAAGACCCAGTACTTC
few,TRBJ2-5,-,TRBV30,CAWSVGYQETQYF,TGTGCCTGGAGTGTGGGGTACCAAGAGACCCAGTACTTC
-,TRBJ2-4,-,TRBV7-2,CASSLVGPPADIQYF,TGTGCCAGCAGCTTAGTGGGCCCCCCGGCGGACATTCAGTACTTC
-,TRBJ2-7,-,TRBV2,CASSEGWQYEQYF,TGTGCCAGCAGTGAAGGTTGGCAATACGAGCAGTACTTC
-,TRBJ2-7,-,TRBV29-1,CSVRATDYEQYF,TGCAGCGTTCGAGCGACAGACTACGAGCAGTACTTC
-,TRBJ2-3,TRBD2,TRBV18,CASSPLLAGATDTQYF,TGTGCCAGCTCACCACTCCTAGCGGGAGCCACAGATACGCAGTATTTT
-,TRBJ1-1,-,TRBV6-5,CASSYSRGLALTEAFF,TGTGCCAGCAGTTACTCGAGGGGCCTCGCACTGACTGAAGCTTTCTTT
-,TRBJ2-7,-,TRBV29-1,CSVESRDINSYEQYF,TGCAGCGTTGAATCCCGGGACATAAACTCCTACGAGCAGTACTTC
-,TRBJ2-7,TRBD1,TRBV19,CASREQGRYEQYF,TGTGCCAGTAGGGAACAGGGGCGCTACGAGCAGTACTTC
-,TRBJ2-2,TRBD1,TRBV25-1,CASYGQGGFNTGELFF,TGTGCCAGCTACGGACAGGGGGGCTTCAACACCGGGGAGCTGTTTTTT
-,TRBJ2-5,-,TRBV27,CASSLHRSQETQYF,TGTGCCAGCAGTTTACACAGATCCCAAGAGACCCAGTACTTC
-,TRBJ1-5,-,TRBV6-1,CASSGVYSNQPQHF,TGTGCCAGCAGTGGGGTTTATAGCAATCAGCCCCAGCATTTT
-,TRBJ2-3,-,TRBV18,CASGTDTQYF,TGTGCCTCGGGAACAGATACGCAGTATTTT
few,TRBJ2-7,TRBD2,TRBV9,CASSVAGSGTGQYF,TGTGCCAGCAGCGTCGCTGGTAGCGGGACCGGGCAGTACTTC
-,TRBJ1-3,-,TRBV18,CASSPQSSGNTIYF,TGTGCCAGCTCACCACAGAGCTCTGGAAACACCATATATTTT
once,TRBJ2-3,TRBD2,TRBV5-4,CASRVATSRPDTQYF,TGTGCCAGCAGGGTCGCGACTAGCCGGCCAGATACGCAGTATTTT
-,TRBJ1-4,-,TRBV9,CASSVGRGGKLFF,TGTGCCAGCAGCGTAGGTAGGGGGGGAAAACTGTTTTTT
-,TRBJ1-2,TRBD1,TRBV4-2,CASSQDLGTAYGYTF,TGTGCCAGCAGCCAAGATCTGGGGACAGCCTATGGCTACACCTTC
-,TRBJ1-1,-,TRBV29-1,CSVVGGVTEAFF,TGCAGCGTTGTTGGGGGTGTTACTGAAGCTTTCTTT
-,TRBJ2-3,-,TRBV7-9,CASSLDLATDTQYF,TGTGCCAGCAGCTTAGACCTGGCCACAGATACGCAGTATTTT
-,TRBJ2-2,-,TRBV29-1,CSANTGSTGELFF,TGCAGCGCTAACACAGGGTCCACCGGGGAGCTGTTTTTT